This is a list of T cell receptor beta chains from one sample in a study of T cells in Graves' hyperthyroidism and ophthalmopathy. TCRdb reprocessed the multiplex PCR reads via MiXCR and lists one record per CDR3 protein. The sample contains some 350,000 distinct CDR3 sequences, about 20% of which appear only once. The specimen was blood. These receptors originate from a woman aged 18 to 35 with Graves' hyperthyroidism. Each CDR3 is given with its conserved first and last residue. The D gene is left open where the match is weak. Where a row states a size, it is once, few, many or the class of an expanded clone; other rows omit it.

NA many TRBJ1-1 TRBV12-3/TRBV12-4 CASSQSGFTEAFF TGTGCCAGCAGCCAGTCCGGGTTCACTGAAGCTTTCTTT
TRBD1 many TRBJ1-1 TRBV18 CASSPTTGVRVNTEAFF TGTGCCAGCTCACCGACTACAGGGGTTAGGGTGAACACTGAAGCTTTCTTT
NA few TRBJ1-6 TRBV20-1 CSARDGSYYNSPLHF TGCAGTGCTAGAGATGGGAGTTACTATAATTCACCCCTCCACTTT
NA many TRBJ2-5 TRBV12-3/TRBV12-4 CASSSWTAPDQYF TGTGCCAGCAGTTCATGGACAGCCCCAGACCAGTACTTC
NA NA TRBJ1-1 TRBV18 CASSPVRARNTEAFF TGTGCCAGCTCACCGGTGAGGGCTCGGAACACTGAAGCTTTCTTT
TRBD1 many TRBJ2-7 TRBV7-8 CASSNRDSYYEQYF TGTGCCAGCAGCAACCGGGACAGTTACTACGAGCAGTACTTC
TRBD1 NA TRBJ2-7 TRBV6-1 CASSAGQGKGYEQYF TGTGCCAGCAGTGCCGGACAGGGGAAGGGGTACGAGCAGTACTTC
NA many TRBJ1-2 TRBV20-1 CSARDMTAPYGYTF TGCAGTGCTAGAGATATGACAGCACCTTATGGCTACACCTTC
NA many TRBJ2-2 TRBV5-1 CASSLVPPANTGELFF TGCGCCAGCAGCTTGGTTCCCCCCGCGAACACCGGGGAGCTGTTTTTT
NA many TRBJ1-5 TRBV10-3 CAISESLGNNQPQHF TGTGCCATCAGTGAGTCACTAGGGAACAATCAGCCCCAGCATTTT
NA many TRBJ1-1 TRBV20-1 CSGGTGWNTEAFF TGCAGTGGGGGTACAGGATGGAACACTGAAGCTTTCTTT
NA many TRBJ1-5 TRBV6-5 CASSRGRYSNQPQHF TGTGCCAGCAGTAGGGGACGATATAGCAATCAGCCCCAGCATTTT
NA many TRBJ1-1 TRBV2 CASRAGAHTVEAFF TGTGCCAGCAGGGCCGGAGCCCACACCGTTGAAGCTTTCTTT
NA many TRBJ2-6 TRBV6-5 CASRLDSSGANVLTF TGTGCCAGCAGACTGGACTCCTCTGGGGCCAACGTCCTGACTTTC
NA many TRBJ2-5 TRBV7-7 CASSPRYRAGRETQYF TGTGCTAGCAGCCCTCGCTACAGGGCGGGTAGGGAGACCCAGTACTTC
NA many TRBJ1-1 TRBV12-3/TRBV12-4 CASSSGGPPEAFF TGTGCCAGCAGTTCGGGGGGACCCCCTGAAGCTTTCTTT